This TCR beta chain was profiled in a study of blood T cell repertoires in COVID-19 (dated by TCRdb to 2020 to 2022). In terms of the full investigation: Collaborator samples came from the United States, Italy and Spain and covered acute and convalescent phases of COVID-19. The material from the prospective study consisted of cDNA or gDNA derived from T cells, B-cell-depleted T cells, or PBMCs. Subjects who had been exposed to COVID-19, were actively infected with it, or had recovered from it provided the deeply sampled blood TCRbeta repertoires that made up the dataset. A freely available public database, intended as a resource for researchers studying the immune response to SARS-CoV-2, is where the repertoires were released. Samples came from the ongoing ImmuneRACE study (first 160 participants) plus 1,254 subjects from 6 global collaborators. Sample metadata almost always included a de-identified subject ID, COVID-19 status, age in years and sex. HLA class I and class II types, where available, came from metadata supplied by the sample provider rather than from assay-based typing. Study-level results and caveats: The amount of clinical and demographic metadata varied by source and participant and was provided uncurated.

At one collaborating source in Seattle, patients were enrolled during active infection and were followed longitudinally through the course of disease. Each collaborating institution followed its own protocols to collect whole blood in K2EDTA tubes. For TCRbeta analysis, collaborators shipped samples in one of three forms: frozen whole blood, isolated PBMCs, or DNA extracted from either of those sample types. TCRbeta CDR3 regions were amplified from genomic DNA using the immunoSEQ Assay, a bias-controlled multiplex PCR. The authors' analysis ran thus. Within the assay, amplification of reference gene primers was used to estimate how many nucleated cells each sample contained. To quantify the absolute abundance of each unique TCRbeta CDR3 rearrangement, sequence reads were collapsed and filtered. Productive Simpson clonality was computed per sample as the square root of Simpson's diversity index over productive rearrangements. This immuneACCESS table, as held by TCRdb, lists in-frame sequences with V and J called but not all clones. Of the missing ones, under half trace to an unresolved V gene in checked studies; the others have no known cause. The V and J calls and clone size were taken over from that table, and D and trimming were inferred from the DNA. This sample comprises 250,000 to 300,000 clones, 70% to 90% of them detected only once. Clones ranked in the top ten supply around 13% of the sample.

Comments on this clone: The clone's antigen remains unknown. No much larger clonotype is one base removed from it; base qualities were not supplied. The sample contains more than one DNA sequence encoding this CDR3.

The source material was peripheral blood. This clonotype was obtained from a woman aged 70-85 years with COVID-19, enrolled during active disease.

The nucleotide sequence is TGTGCCAGCAGTGACAGGGGTCCAGATACGCAGTATTTT. Translated, this gives CASSDRGPDTQYF. Recombination connected TRBV7-9 to TRBJ2-3; 8 junctional bases match TRBD1. Trimming accounts for 6 bases at V and 4 bases at J, while the number of junction bases matched to no gene is 3. The germline V gene (reference sequence) sets CDR1 to SEHNR and CDR2 to FQNEAQ. Reading from cysteine to phenylalanine, the CDR3 counts 13 amino acids. The read is trimmed to its CDR3 DNA, 39 bases read in frame from base 1.